A selection of T cell receptor beta chains follows, all from one sample in a study of blood T cell repertoires in COVID-19. TCRdb's copy holds only in-frame clones and misses some; the assay was immunoSEQ multiplex PCR. The sample holds tens of thousands of clones; about nine tenths are singletons and the top ten take 15%. Sequencing was performed on peripheral blood. These receptors came from a man aged 60 to 75 with active COVID-19. Each CDR3 is given with its conserved first and last residue. D genes are given only for firm matches. The size of a clone is reported for some rows only, either as once, few or many, or as a class for expanded clones.

v_gene	abundance	j_gene	d_gene	CDR3nt	CDR3aa
TRBV7-9	NA	TRBJ1-2	NA	TGTGCCAGCAGCTTAGGAGGACAGCTCTATGGCTACACCTTC	CASSLGGQLYGYTF
TRBV6-5	NA	TRBJ1-2	NA	TGTGCCAGCTCCGTCGGGGGAACCGATAGCTATGGCTACACCTTC	CASSVGGTDSYGYTF
TRBV7-9	NA	TRBJ2-7	TRBD1	TGTGCCAGCAGCTTCGACAGGGCCTACGAGCAGTACTTC	CASSFDRAYEQYF
TRBV5-1	NA	TRBJ1-4	TRBD1	TGCGCCAGCAGCAAGCGACAGGGTTCTAATGAAAAACTGTTTTTT	CASSKRQGSNEKLFF
TRBV27	NA	TRBJ1-6	NA	TGTGCCAGCAGCCCCGCGGCGGCCGCTTCACCCCTCCACTTT	CASSPAAAASPLHF
TRBV19	NA	TRBJ2-7	TRBD2	TGTGCCAGTAGTATGGTGCTAGCGGGTAACTACGAGCAGTACTTC	CASSMVLAGNYEQYF
TRBV19	NA	TRBJ1-4	NA	TGTGCCAGTAGCCTGACGCGGGGGACTAATGAAAAACTGTTTTTT	CASSLTRGTNEKLFF
TRBV6-4	NA	TRBJ1-5	NA	TGTGCCAGCAGTGATGGGGGGGGCGCGGGTAATCAGCCCCAGCATTTT	CASSDGGGAGNQPQHF
TRBV7-9	NA	TRBJ2-5	TRBD2	TGTGCCAGCAGCTCCTTAGCGGGAGGGGAGACCCAGTACTTC	CASSSLAGGETQYF
TRBV19	NA	TRBJ1-2	NA	TGTGCCAGTAGTATAGCGGCCAGGGGAATGGGCTATGGCTACACCTTC	CASSIAARGMGYGYTF
TRBV3-1/TRBV3-2	NA	TRBJ1-6	NA	TGTGCCAGCAGCCAGGGGAGTTCACCCCTCCACTTT	CASSQGSSPLHF
TRBV9	NA	TRBJ1-1	TRBD1	TGTGCCAGCAGCGGGACAGGGGGCCACACTGAAGCTTTCTTT	CASSGTGGHTEAFF
TRBV5-1	NA	TRBJ2-3	TRBD2	TGCGCCAGCAGTCAACTAGCGGGAGTAAGTGGAGATACGCAGTATTTT	CASSQLAGVSGDTQYF
TRBV19	NA	TRBJ1-3	TRBD1	TGTGCCAGTAGTCGAAGACAGGGGGCTTCCGGAAACACCATATATTTT	CASSRRQGASGNTIYF
TRBV7-3	NA	TRBJ2-1	TRBD2	TGTGCCAGCAGCTTAAGAGCGGGAGCCTACAATGAGCAGTTCTTC	CASSLRAGAYNEQFF
TRBV19	NA	TRBJ1-1	NA	TGTGCCAGTATTAGGTCAGGGTCTGAAGCTTTCTTT	CASIRSGSEAFF
TRBV4-3	once	TRBJ2-1	NA	TGCGCCAGCAGCCAAGATGCACTACCCTCCTACAATGAGCAGTTCTTC	CASSQDALPSYNEQFF
TRBV7-9	few	TRBJ2-1	TRBD1	TGTGCCAGCAGCTCATCCCGGGACAGAGTCTACAATGAGCAGTTCTTC	CASSSSRDRVYNEQFF
TRBV24-1	NA	TRBJ2-1	TRBD1	TGTGCCACCAGTGAATGGACAGGCTCCTACAATGAGCAGTTCTTC	CATSEWTGSYNEQFF
TRBV5-6	NA	TRBJ2-1	NA	TGTGCCAGCACTCTGAGGGGGGGGGCCTCCTACAATGAGCAGTTCTTC	CASTLRGGASYNEQFF
TRBV7-3	NA	TRBJ2-1	TRBD2	TGTGCCAGCAGCTCGGGACTAGCGGGAGGAGGCGATGAGCAGTTCTTC	CASSSGLAGGGDEQFF
TRBV4-1	NA	TRBJ1-5	NA	TGCGCCAGCAGCCAGTATGGGGGCGCGGGTCAGCCCCAGCATTTT	CASSQYGGAGQPQHF
TRBV30	NA	TRBJ1-5	NA	TGTGCCTGGAGTGGGAAGGGGGGGAATCAGCCCCAGCATTTT	CAWSGKGGNQPQHF
TRBV29-1	NA	TRBJ1-1	TRBD1	TGCAGCGTTTACAGGGGGCGGGAAGGCACTGAAGCTTTCTTT	CSVYRGREGTEAFF
TRBV19	once	TRBJ1-1	NA	TGTGCCAGTAGTCTCTCCCAGGGAATCACTGAAGCTTTCTTT	CASSLSQGITEAFF
TRBV28	once	TRBJ1-1	TRBD1	TGTGCCAGCACCAAAGGGTCAGGGGGCCGTAACACTGAAGCTTTCTTT	CASTKGSGGRNTEAFF
TRBV19	NA	TRBJ2-5	NA	TGTGCCAGTAGGCCTAGCGAGGTCTCGGGAGAGACCCAGTACTTC	CASRPSEVSGETQYF
TRBV18	once	TRBJ1-2	NA	TGTGCCAGCTCACCTTCAGGGGAGAACTATGGCTACACCTTC	CASSPSGENYGYTF
TRBV28	NA	TRBJ1-1	NA	TGTGCCAGCAATGACCGGGTACTCACTGAAGCTTTCTTT	CASNDRVLTEAFF
TRBV6-1	NA	TRBJ2-1	NA	TGTGCCAGCAGTGAGTCTAGGGGGTCCTACAATGAGCAGTTCTTC	CASSESRGSYNEQFF
TRBV30	NA	TRBJ2-1	TRBD2	TGTGCCTGGAGACCCCCGGGACTAGCGAGATCCTCCTACAATGAGCAGTTCTTC	CAWRPPGLARSSYNEQFF
TRBV19	NA	TRBJ2-7	TRBD1	TGTGCCAGTAGACGGACAGGGGGCAGCGAGCAGTACTTC	CASRRTGGSEQYF
TRBV14	NA	TRBJ2-1	TRBD2	TGTGCCAGCAGCCAACCGTCCAGCGGGGGGGGCAATGAGCAGTTCTTC	CASSQPSSGGGNEQFF
TRBV15	NA	TRBJ2-2	NA	TGTGCCACCAGCTTTCGACAGAGATTCACCGGGGAGCTGTTTTTT	CATSFRQRFTGELFF
TRBV5-1	NA	TRBJ2-3	NA	TGCGCCAGCAGCTTGGGTGGCGGGGGCACAGATACGCAGTATTTT	CASSLGGGGTDTQYF
TRBV4-1	NA	TRBJ1-2	TRBD1	TGCGCCAGCAGCCAAGAAGGGACAGCATCCTATGGCTACACCTTC	CASSQEGTASYGYTF
TRBV15	few	TRBJ2-3	TRBD2	TGTGCCACCAGCAGTCAACTAGCGGGGAGCACAGATACGCAGTATTTT	CATSSQLAGSTDTQYF
TRBV5-5	many	TRBJ1-3	NA	TGTGCCAGCAGCTTGGAAGGAGTTGGCAACACCATATATTTT	CASSLEGVGNTIYF
TRBV7-9	NA	TRBJ1-1	NA	TGTGCCAGCAGCCCGCCTACGAACACTGAAGCTTTCTTT	CASSPPTNTEAFF
TRBV4-3	NA	TRBJ1-3	NA	TGCGCCAGCAGCCAAGTACAGGAAGCTGGAAACACCATATATTTT	CASSQVQEAGNTIYF
TRBV29-1	few	TRBJ1-6	TRBD1	TGCAGCGTCCTGACAGGGGAAGTGAATTCACCCCTCCACTTT	CSVLTGEVNSPLHF
TRBV9	NA	TRBJ2-3	NA	TGTGCCAGCAGCGTTGGTACAGGGAGCACAGATACGCAGTATTTT	CASSVGTGSTDTQYF
TRBV2	NA	TRBJ2-2	TRBD1	TGTGCCAGCAGCCAGACAGGGGGAAGAACCGGGGAGCTGTTTTTT	CASSQTGGRTGELFF
TRBV11-3	NA	TRBJ1-1	TRBD1	TGTGCCAGCAGCTCAGGACAGGCGAACACTGAAGCTTTCTTT	CASSSGQANTEAFF
TRBV7-2	NA	TRBJ2-1	NA	TGTGCCAGCAGCTCCCCAGGCTACAATGAGCAGTTCTTC	CASSSPGYNEQFF
TRBV5-4	NA	TRBJ2-7	TRBD2	TGTGCCAGCAGCCAAGGACTAGCGGGGGGGGCCTACGAGCAGTACTTC	CASSQGLAGGAYEQYF